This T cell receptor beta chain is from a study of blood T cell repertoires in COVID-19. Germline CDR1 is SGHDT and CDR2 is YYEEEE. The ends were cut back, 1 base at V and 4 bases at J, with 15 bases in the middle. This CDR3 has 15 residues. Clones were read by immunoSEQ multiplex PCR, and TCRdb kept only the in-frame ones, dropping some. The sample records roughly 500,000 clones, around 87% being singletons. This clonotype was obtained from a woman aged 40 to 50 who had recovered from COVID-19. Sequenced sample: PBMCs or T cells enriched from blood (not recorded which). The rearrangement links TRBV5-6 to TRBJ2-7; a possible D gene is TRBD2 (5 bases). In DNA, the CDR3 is TGTGCCAGCAGCTTGTTTGATAGGGAGCGGTACGAGCAGTACTTC. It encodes CASSLFDRERYEQYF.